This record covers a single T cell receptor (beta chain). The antigen remains unidentified. These data come from a study of shared clonotypes between healthy human individuals. Findings and limits, study-wide: An expected dependence of interdonor clonotype sharing on sequencing depth was noted.

Produced via immunoSEQ multiplex PCR; TCRdb's table is partial and in-frame only. The table includes a few million clones, 85% to 95% detected once. This CDR3 is 14 amino acids long. Germline V gives CDR1 SGHVS, CDR2 FNYEAQ. Trimming removed 1 base from V and 5 bases from J, with 11 bases in between. The chain links TRBV7-6 to TRBJ1-1; D may be TRBD1 (5 bases). The receptor comes from a man aged 18 to 29 in good health. Some clones in this sample may be carry-over from other donors' samples. Sequencing input: naive CD4+ T cells from PBMCs. Documented subset: CD45RA+ positively selected. CDR3 nucleotide sequence: TGTGCCAGCAGCTTAGGTTGGGGGAATACTGAAGCTTTCTTT. Translating gives CASSLGWGNTEAFF.